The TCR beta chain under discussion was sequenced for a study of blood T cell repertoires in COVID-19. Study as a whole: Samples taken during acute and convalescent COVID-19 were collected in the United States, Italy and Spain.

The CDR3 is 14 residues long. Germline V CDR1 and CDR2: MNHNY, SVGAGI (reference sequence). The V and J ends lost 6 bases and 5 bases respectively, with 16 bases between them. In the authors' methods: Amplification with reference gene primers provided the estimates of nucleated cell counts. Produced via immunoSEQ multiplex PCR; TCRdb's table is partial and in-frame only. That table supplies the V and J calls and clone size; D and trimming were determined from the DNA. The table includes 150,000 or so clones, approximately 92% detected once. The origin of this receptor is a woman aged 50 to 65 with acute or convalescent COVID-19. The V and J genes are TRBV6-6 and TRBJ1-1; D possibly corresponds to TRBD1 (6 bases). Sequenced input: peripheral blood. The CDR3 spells CASSLTGGGTEAFF. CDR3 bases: TGTGCCAGCAGCCTGACAGGTGGCGGGACTGAAGCTTTCTTT.